A selection of T cell receptor beta chains follows, all from one sample in a study of T cells after yellow fever vaccination. MiXCR, run by TCRdb on the 5' RACE reads, gives a single entry per CDR3 protein. The table includes about 500,000 distinct CDR3 sequences, about a sixth detected once. This specimen was PBMCs, taken 5 days after the first yellow fever vaccination. The receptors derive from a man between 18 and 35 years old who received the YFV17D yellow fever vaccine. The CDR3 runs from the conserved cysteine through the conserved F or W. D genes are given only for firm matches. Only part of the rows carry a size: once, few, many, or a class if the clone is expanded.

>TRBV4-3|TRBJ2-1|few|-
CASSPTGPSGYNEQFF
TGCGCCAGCAGCCCTACCGGGCCTTCGGGCTACAATGAGCAGTTCTTC
>TRBV28|TRBJ2-5|few|TRBD1
CASRSGQGGTQYF
TGTGCCAGCAGAAGCGGACAGGGAGGGACCCAGTACTTC
>TRBV11-2|TRBJ2-7|-|-
CASSGSPGQGNYEQYF
TGTGCCAGCAGCGGTAGCCCGGGACAAGGGAATTACGAGCAGTACTTC
>TRBV3-1|TRBJ2-1|few|TRBD1
CASRDWTGAVNEQFF
TGTGCCAGCAGAGACTGGACAGGGGCGGTCAATGAGCAGTTCTTC
>TRBV20-1|TRBJ1-6|few|TRBD1
CSANRGPNSPLHF
TGCAGTGCTAACAGGGGGCCTAATTCACCCCTCCACTTT
>TRBV7-8|TRBJ1-6|-|TRBD1
CASSLDWTGDSPLHF
TGTGCCAGCAGCTTAGACTGGACAGGGGATTCACCCCTCCACTTT
>TRBV29-1|TRBJ1-2|few|-
CSVRRDGYTF
TGCAGCGTCCGCAGGGATGGCTACACCTTC
>TRBV7-9|TRBJ1-1|-|-
CASSSHTEAFF
TGTGCCAGCAGCTCTCACACTGAAGCTTTCTTT
>TRBV20-1|TRBJ2-3|few|TRBD2
CSATERGRDTQYF
TGCAGTGCTACTGAGCGGGGGCGAGATACGCAGTATTTT
>TRBV7-8|TRBJ2-5|-|TRBD2
CASSLHRGGKLQETQYF
TGTGCCAGCAGCTTACATCGCGGGGGAAAACTCCAAGAGACCCAGTACTTC
>TRBV19|TRBJ2-1|-|TRBD1
CASSNTGVHEQFF
TGTGCCAGTTCTAACACAGGGGTGCATGAGCAGTTCTTC
>TRBV14|TRBJ2-1|-|-
CASSPYLTDYLNEQFF
TGTGCCAGCAGCCCTTATCTAACGGACTACCTCAATGAGCAGTTCTTC
>TRBV27|TRBJ1-1|few|TRBD1
CASSSKGAPNTEAFF
TGTGCCAGCAGTTCAAAGGGGGCTCCGAACACTGAAGCTTTCTTT
>TRBV9|TRBJ1-1|few|-
CASSVDWGAEAFF
TGTGCCAGCAGCGTAGATTGGGGCGCTGAAGCTTTCTTT
>TRBV7-2|TRBJ2-1|few|-
CASSLVGQNEQFF
TGTGCCAGCAGCTTAGTAGGCCAGAATGAGCAGTTCTTC
>TRBV12-3/TRBV12-4|TRBJ1-1|few|-
CASSLGQVDTEAFF
TGTGCCAGCAGTTTAGGGCAGGTGGACACTGAAGCTTTCTTT
>TRBV5-1|TRBJ1-3|-|-
CASSPVGATSGNTIYF
TGCGCCAGCAGCCCCGTCGGAGCCACCTCTGGAAACACCATATATTTT
>TRBV6-5|TRBJ1-1|-|TRBD1
CASSYTGTGGSFF
TGTGCCAGCAGTTACACCGGGACAGGGGGGAGCTTCTTT
>TRBV27|TRBJ1-2|few|-
CASSLVPTLNYGYTF
TGTGCCAGCAGTTTAGTTCCCACCCTGAATTATGGCTACACCTTC
>TRBV4-1|TRBJ2-7|few|TRBD1
CASSPEGAMPAYEQYF
TGCGCCAGCAGCCCAGAGGGGGCTATGCCAGCCTACGAGCAGTACTTC
>TRBV6-2/TRBV6-3|TRBJ2-5|-|-
CASRPFQVVVQYF
TGTGCCAGCAGACCCTTCCAAGTGGTGGTCCAGTACTTC
>TRBV7-2|TRBJ1-4|-|-
CASRGLANEKLFF
TGTGCCAGTCGGGGGCTTGCTAATGAAAAACTGTTTTTT
>TRBV12-3/TRBV12-4|TRBJ1-3|many|-
CASSLQGSGNTIYF
TGTGCCAGCAGTTTACAGGGCTCTGGAAACACCATATATTTT
>TRBV6-6|TRBJ1-1|few|-
CASSYSPDSEAFF
TGTGCCAGCAGTTACTCGCCGGACTCGGAAGCTTTCTTT
>TRBV11-2|TRBJ2-1|-|TRBD1
CASSLVGTGATYNEQFF
TGTGCCAGCAGCTTAGTCGGGACAGGGGCCACCTACAATGAGCAGTTCTTC
>TRBV5-1|TRBJ1-4|few|-
CASSLLGQLNEKLFF
TGCGCCAGCAGCTTGTTGGGACAACTTAATGAAAAACTGTTTTTT
>TRBV19|TRBJ2-3|-|TRBD1
CASSTRQGSLSTDTQYF
TGTGCCAGTAGTACACGACAGGGGAGTTTGAGCACAGATACGCAGTATTTT